The rows below give T cell receptor beta chains drawn from one sample of a study of vaccination and CD4 T cells after COVID-19. MiXCR, run by TCRdb on the PCR reads, gives a single entry per CDR3 protein. The sample contains more than 13,000 distinct CDR3 sequences, 50% to 60% of which appear only once. These TCRs are of unknown antigen specificity. Sequencing used CD4+ T cells from blood, cultured in vitro, obtained before SARS-CoV-2 vaccination. These receptors all stem from a human donor who had recovered from COVID-19. The CDR3 runs from the conserved cysteine through the conserved F or W.

j_gene | v_gene | CDR3aa
TRBJ2-2 | TRBV5-1 | CASSLAQGVGELFF
TRBJ2-7 | TRBV20-1 | CSATDFSGMLYEQYF
TRBJ1-1 | TRBV12-3/TRBV12-4 | CASRSWTGNTEAFF
TRBJ1-2 | TRBV4-1 | CASSQVRQGGNYGYTF
TRBJ2-1 | TRBV10-3 | CAISPGQGNNEQFF
TRBJ2-7 | TRBV5-1 | CASSRDSYEQYF
TRBJ2-5 | TRBV4-1 | CASSHLYRGPLETQYF
TRBJ2-7 | TRBV28 | CASSTGEAEQYF
TRBJ2-5 | TRBV10-3 | CAASTGRETQYF
TRBJ1-2 | TRBV7-2 | CASSPNLGGYTF
TRBJ2-1 | TRBV20-1 | CSARDGLAGRDNEQFF
TRBJ1-1 | TRBV12-3/TRBV12-4 | CASRTTGQGVGAFF
TRBJ1-2 | TRBV7-2 | CASSLRQGMAYGYTF
TRBJ1-2 | TRBV7-2 | CASSLTGSLYGYTF
TRBJ2-1 | TRBV7-6 | CASSPWGLTSGGNNEQFF
TRBJ2-1 | TRBV5-6 | CASSGDIGGAYNEQFF
TRBJ2-1 | TRBV7-9 | CASSSPWDKGTSPSIEDEQFF
TRBJ2-3 | TRBV20-1 | CSARGLGASTDTQYF
TRBJ1-2 | TRBV7-2 | CASSMDRHRGYTF
TRBJ1-6 | TRBV2 | CASRRGNSPLHF
TRBJ2-7 | TRBV5-6 | CASSLGGGRPYEQYF
TRBJ2-5 | TRBV11-2 | CASSLGYQETQYF
TRBJ1-1 | TRBV6-1 | CASSGPGQGKTEAFF
TRBJ2-7 | TRBV7-6 | CASSFGGTGRTGVNFEQYF
TRBJ1-5 | TRBV29-1 | CSATSDRELGSQHF
TRBJ1-2 | TRBV9 | CASSVEVWSRDGHGYTF
TRBJ2-3 | TRBV20-1 | CSAWGLAGAGDTQYF
TRBJ1-6 | TRBV19 | CASSESENSPLHF
TRBJ2-7 | TRBV19 | CASSPQTGGSSYEQYF
TRBJ1-5 | TRBV27 | CASSLWQPQHF
TRBJ2-2 | TRBV7-8 | CASSLPGPNTGELFF
TRBJ1-1 | TRBV18 | CASSPGSNTEAFF
TRBJ2-5 | TRBV21-1 | CASRSGGLLETQYF
TRBJ1-3 | TRBV7-2 | CASSLNGVGNSGNTIYF
TRBJ2-2 | TRBV20-1 | CSASPLGGMRTGELFF
TRBJ1-5 | TRBV19 | CATSGRINQPQHF
TRBJ2-1 | TRBV7-2 | CASSLPTGGYNEQFF
TRBJ2-2 | TRBV20-1 | CSARKSTGTRDTGELFF
TRBJ2-2 | TRBV2 | CASMPGSNTGELFF
TRBJ1-6 | TRBV6-1 | CASSTRQGNNSPLHF
TRBJ2-3 | TRBV7-9 | CASSLTSGSTYTQYF
TRBJ1-5 | TRBV27 | CASRKTASNQPQHF
TRBJ1-1 | TRBV6-1 | CASSATAYTEAFF
TRBJ2-3 | TRBV20-1 | CSASWGDTQYF